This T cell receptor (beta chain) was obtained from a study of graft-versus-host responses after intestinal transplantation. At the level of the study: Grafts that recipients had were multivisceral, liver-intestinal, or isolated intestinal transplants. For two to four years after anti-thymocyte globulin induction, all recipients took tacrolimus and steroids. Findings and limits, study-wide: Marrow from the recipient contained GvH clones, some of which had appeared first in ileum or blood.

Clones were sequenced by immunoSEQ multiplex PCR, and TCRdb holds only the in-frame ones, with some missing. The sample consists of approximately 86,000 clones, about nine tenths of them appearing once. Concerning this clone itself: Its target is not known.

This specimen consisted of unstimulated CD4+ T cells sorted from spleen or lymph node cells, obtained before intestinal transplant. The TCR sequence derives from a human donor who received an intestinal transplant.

The CDR3 DNA reads as TGTGCCAGCAGTTTTAACAGGGGGCAGGAGACCCAGTACTTC. Its translation: CASSFNRGQETQYF. The V and J genes are TRBV6-5 and TRBJ2-5; 9 bases fit TRBD1. Per the germline V gene, CDR1 is MNHEY and CDR2 is SVGAGI. The V segment lost 4 bases and the J segment 5 bases; nucleotides outside the gene matches: 5. This CDR3 has 14 residues.